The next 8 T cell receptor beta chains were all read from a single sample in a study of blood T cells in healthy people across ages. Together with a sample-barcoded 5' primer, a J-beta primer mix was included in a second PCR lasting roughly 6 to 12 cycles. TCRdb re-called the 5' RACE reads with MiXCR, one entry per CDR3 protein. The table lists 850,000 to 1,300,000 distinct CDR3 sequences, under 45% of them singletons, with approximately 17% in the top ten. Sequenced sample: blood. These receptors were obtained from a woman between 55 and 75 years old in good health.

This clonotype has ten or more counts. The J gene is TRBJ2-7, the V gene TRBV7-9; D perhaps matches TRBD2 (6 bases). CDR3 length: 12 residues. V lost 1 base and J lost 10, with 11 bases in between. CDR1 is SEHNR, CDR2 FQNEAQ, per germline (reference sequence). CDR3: CASSLVAAEQYF. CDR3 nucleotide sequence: TGTGCCAGCAGCTTAGTAGCGGCAGAACAGTACTTC.

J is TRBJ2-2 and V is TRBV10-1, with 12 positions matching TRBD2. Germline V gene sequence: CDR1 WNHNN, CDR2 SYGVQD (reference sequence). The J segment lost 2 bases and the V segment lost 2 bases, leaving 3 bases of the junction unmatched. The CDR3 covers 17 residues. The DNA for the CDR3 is TGCGCCAGCAGTGAGCCTGGACTAGCGGGAAACACCGGGGAGCTGTTTTTT. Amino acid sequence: CASSEPGLAGNTGELFF.

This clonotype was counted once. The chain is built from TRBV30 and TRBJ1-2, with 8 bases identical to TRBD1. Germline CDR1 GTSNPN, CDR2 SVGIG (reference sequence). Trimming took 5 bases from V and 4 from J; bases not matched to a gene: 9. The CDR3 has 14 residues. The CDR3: CAWLTGAYPYGYTF. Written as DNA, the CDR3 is TGTGCCTGGTTGACAGGGGCCTACCCCTATGGCTACACCTTC.

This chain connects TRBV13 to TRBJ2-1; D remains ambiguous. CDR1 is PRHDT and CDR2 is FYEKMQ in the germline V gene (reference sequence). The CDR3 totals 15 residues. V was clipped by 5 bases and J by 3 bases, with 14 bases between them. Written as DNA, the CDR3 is TGTGCCAGCAGCCCGCTAGTAAGCCTCTACAATGAGCAGTTCTTC. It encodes CASSPLVSLYNEQFF. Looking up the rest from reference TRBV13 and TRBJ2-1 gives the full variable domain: AAGVIQSPRHLIKEKRETATLKCYPIPRHDTVYWYQQGPGQDPQFLISFYEKMQSDKGSIPDRFSAQQFSDYHSELNMSSLELGDSALYFCASSPLVSLYNEQFFGPGTRLTVL.

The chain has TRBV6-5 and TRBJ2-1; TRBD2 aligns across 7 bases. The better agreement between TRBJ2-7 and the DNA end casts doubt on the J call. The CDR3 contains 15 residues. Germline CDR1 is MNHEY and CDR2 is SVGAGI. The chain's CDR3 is CASSSREDSYNEQYF. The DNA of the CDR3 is TGTGCCAGCAGTTCCCGGGAGGACTCCTACAATGAGCAGTACTTC.

CDR3 in DNA: TGTGCCAGCAGTTTGAAGGGACAGAACTATGGCTACACCTTC. It is translated as CASSLKGQNYGYTF. The V call is TRBV12-3 or TRBV12-4, the J call TRBJ1-2, with 7 bases that match TRBD1. The CDR3 spans 14 residues. V shed 3 bases and J 2 bases; nucleotides not matched to a gene: 3.

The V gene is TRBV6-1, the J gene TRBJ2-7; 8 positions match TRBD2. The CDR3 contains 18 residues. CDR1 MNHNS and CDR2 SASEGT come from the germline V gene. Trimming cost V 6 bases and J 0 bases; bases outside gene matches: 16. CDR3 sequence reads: CASSHWGTSGKSSYEQYF. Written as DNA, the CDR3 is TGTGCCAGCAGCCACTGGGGTACTAGCGGAAAAAGCTCCTACGAGCAGTACTTC.

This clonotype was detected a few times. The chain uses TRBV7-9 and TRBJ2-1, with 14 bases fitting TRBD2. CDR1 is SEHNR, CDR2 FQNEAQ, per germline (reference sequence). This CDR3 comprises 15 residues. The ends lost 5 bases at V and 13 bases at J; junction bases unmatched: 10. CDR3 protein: CASSKGTSGRGIQFF. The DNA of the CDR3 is TGTGCCAGCAGCAAAGGGACTAGCGGGAGAGGAATACAGTTCTTC.